What follows describes a single T cell receptor beta chain. Its antigen is undetermined. Exclusion criteria comprised uncontrolled infection, other autoimmune disease, pregnancy or lactation. Initially, at the first diagnosis of hyperthyroidism and before any ophthalmopathy symptoms, blood was sampled. The PBMCs were taken from 10 ml of fresh peripheral blood. These data originate in a study of T cells in Graves' hyperthyroidism and ophthalmopathy. Whole-study findings and limits: The majority of expanded thyroid clonotypes above 0.001 also appeared in blood.

The CDR3 runs to 18 residues. The J segment lost 1 base and the V segment lost 0 bases, leaving 5 bases of the junction unmatched. CDR1 and CDR2 (germline): MNHEY, SVGEGT. TCR beta CDR3 regions were amplified from RNA transcripts. The HTBI set primed first-round TCR CDR3 RT-PCR. Each CDR3 protein gets one entry after TCRdb re-called the multiplex PCR reads with MiXCR. The sample consists of about 290,000 distinct CDR3 sequences, about an eighth of them appearing once. What was sequenced was blood. This receptor was identified in a woman aged 30 to 39 with Graves' hyperthyroidism that later progressed to Graves' ophthalmopathy. V gene TRBV6-2 or TRBV6-3 combines with J gene TRBJ2-4; 11 bases are shared with TRBD2. DNA of the CDR3: TGTGCCAGCAGTTACTCAGGGCTAGCGGGAGGTGCCAAAAACATTCAGTACTTC. Amino acids: CASSYSGLAGGAKNIQYF.